This TCR beta chain was identified in a study of identical twins. Of note for this clonotype: Its antigen is not identified.

Study-wide results and caveats: Beta out-of-frame sequences showed weaker excess twin sharing. Twin-shared out-of-frame alpha sequences were enriched for low generation probability.

Template switching (which added a universal primer site) was used, and cDNA carried unique molecular identifiers. TCRdb ran MiXCR on the 5' RACE reads and lists one entry per CDR3 protein. Of some 760,000 distinct CDR3 sequences detected, 15% to 20% appear once; the ten largest clones hold roughly 13%. A further study also used this sample, focusing on T cells expressing NK-cell markers.

This sequence originates from a woman aged 18-29 years in good health. The sample was PBMCs.

The CDR3 sequence: CASSTRRRHTIYF. The CDR3 DNA sequence: TGTGCCAGCAGCACGCGTCGAAGACACACCATATATTTT. This chain uses TRBV12-3 or TRBV12-4 with TRBJ1-3; D not certain. There are 13 residues in the CDR3. V lost 6 bases to trimming and J lost 8 bases, with 14 bases between them.